This T cell receptor beta chain was obtained from a study of T cell responses to AZD1222 COVID-19 vaccine. A word on this clone: Its antigen is not identified.

Here immunoSEQ multiplex PCR was the method, and the copy in TCRdb shows in-frame clones only, minus some. The sample shows about 190,000 clones, more than 80% of them seen only once. Per germline, CDR1 SGHNT and CDR2 YYREEE (reference sequence). The CDR3 spans 15 residues. With V trimmed by 4 bases and J by 5 bases, 6 bases remained unmatched. General observations from the study: Only a handful of people who got AZD1222 tested seropositive at baseline. A reported finding is that nearly half of spike-specific TCRs target unmutated variant regions. Without day 14 samples, only post-peak T cell repertoires were studied. An increase in Spike-specific TCR breadth and depth was observed after two AZD1222 doses.

The receptor was isolated from an adult who received the MenACWY meningococcal vaccine as a control. The rearrangement links TRBV5-4 to TRBJ2-3, with 11 bases matching TRBD2. Specimen: peripheral blood, collected 28 days after the second dose of the MenACWY control vaccine. The CDR3 DNA reads as TGTGCCAGCAGCCGTACTAGCGGGAGTGGAGATACGCAGTATTTT. It encodes CASSRTSGSGDTQYF.